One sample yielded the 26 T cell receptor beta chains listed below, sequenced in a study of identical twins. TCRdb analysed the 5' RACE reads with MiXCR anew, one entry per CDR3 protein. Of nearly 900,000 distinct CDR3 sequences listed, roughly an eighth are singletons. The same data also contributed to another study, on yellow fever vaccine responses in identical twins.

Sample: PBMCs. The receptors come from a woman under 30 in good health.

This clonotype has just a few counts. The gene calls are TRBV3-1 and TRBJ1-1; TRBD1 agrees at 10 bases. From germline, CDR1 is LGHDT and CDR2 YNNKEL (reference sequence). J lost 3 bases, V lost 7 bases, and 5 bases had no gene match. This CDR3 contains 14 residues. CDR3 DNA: TGTGCCAGCATGGACAGGGGGTCCTACACTGAAGCTTTCTTT. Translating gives CASMDRGSYTEAFF.

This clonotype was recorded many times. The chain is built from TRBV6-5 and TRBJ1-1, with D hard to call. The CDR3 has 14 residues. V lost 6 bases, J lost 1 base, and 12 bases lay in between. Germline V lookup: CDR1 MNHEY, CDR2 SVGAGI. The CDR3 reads CASSYQSGNTEAFF. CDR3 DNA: TGTGCCAGCAGCTACCAATCGGGGAACACTGAAGCTTTCTTT.

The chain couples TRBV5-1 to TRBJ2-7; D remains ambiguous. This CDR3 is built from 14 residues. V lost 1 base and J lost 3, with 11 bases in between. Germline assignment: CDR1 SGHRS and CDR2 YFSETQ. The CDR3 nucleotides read TGCGCCAGCAGCTTGAATCCAGGCAACTACGAGCAGTACTTC. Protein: CASSLNPGNYEQYF.

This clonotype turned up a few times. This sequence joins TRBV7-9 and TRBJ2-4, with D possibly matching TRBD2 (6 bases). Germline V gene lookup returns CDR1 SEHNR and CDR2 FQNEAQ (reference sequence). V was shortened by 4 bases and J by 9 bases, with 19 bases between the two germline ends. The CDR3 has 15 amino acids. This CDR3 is CASSSAEQRVGIQYF. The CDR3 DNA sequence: TGTGCCAGCAGCTCGGCCGAACAGCGGGTCGGCATTCAGTACTTC. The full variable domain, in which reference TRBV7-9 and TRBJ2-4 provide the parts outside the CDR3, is DTGVSQNPRHKITKRGQNVTFRCDPISEHNRLYWYRQTLGQGPEFLTYFQNEAQLEKSRLLSDRFSAERPKGSFSTLEIQRTEQGDSAMYLCASSSAEQRVGIQYFGAGTRLSVL.

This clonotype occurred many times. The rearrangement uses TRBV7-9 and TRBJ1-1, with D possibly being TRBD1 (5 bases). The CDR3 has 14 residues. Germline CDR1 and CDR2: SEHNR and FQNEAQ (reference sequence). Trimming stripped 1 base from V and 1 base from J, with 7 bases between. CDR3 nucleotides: TGTGCCAGCAGCTTAGGAGACAGGAACACTGAAGCTTTCTTT. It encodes CASSLGDRNTEAFF.

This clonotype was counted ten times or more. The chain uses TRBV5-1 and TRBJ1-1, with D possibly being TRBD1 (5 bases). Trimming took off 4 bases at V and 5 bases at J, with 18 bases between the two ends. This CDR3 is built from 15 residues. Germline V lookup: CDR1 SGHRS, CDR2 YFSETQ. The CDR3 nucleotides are TGCGCCAGCAGCGCTGGCGGCAGGGTGGTTACTGAAGCTTTCTTT. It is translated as CASSAGGRVVTEAFF.

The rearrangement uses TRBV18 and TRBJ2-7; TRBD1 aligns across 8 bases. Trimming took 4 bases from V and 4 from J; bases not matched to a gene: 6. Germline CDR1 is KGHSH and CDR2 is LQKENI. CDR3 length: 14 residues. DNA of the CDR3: TGTGCCAGCTCACTCCGGGACAGGCAATACGAGCAGTACGTC. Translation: CASSLRDRQYEQYV.

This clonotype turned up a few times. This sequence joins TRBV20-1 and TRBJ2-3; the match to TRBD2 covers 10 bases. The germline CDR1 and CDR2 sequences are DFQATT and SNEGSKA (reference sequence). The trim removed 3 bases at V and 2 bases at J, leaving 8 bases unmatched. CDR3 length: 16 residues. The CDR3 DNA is TGCAGTGCTAGGGCCAGGACTAGCGGACTCACAGATACGCAGTATTTT. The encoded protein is CSARARTSGLTDTQYF.

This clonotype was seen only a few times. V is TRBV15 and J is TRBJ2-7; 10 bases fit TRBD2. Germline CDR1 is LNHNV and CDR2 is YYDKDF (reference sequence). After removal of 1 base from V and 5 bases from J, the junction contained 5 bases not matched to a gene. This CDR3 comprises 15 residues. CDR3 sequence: CATSRGSSGSHEQYF. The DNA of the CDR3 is TGTGCCACCAGCAGAGGGTCTAGCGGGAGCCACGAGCAGTACTTC.

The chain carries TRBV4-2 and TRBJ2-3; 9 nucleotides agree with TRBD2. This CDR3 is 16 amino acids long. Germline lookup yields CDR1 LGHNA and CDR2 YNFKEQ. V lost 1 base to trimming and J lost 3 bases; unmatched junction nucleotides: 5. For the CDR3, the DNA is TGTGCCAGCAGCCAAGTTTCAGCGGGAGGAACAGATACGCAGTATTTT. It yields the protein CASSQVSAGGTDTQYF.

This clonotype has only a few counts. The CDR3 region has the DNA TGTGCCAGCAGTAAAACGAGGGACAGGGCCTACAATGAGCAGTTCTTC. Translation gives CASSKTRDRAYNEQFF. This chain connects TRBV11-2 to TRBJ2-1; 9 nucleotides match TRBD1. CDR3 length equals 16 residues. The V gene end was trimmed by 6 bases and the J gene end by 2 bases; junction bases not matched to a gene: 8. Looked up from germline, CDR1 is SGHAT and CDR2 is FQNNGV.

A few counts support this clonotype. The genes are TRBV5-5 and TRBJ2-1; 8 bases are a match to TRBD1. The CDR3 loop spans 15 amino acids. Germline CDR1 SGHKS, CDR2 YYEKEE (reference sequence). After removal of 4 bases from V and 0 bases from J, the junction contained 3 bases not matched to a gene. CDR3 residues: CASSTGTGSYNEQFF. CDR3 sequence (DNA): TGTGCCAGCAGCACCGGGACAGGCTCCTACAATGAGCAGTTCTTC.

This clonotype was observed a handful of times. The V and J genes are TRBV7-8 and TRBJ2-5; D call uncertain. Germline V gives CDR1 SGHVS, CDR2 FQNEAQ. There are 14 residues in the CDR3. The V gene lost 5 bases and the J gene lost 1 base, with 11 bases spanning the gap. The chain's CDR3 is CASSPWATQETQYF. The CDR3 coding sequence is TGTGCCAGCAGCCCCTGGGCCACCCAAGAGACCCAGTACTTC.

The CDR3 region is CASRTGTRPAFF. The DNA of the CDR3 is TGTGCCAGCAGGACAGGGACCAGGCCAGCTTTCTTT. The chain combines TRBV6-5 with TRBJ1-1; 7 nucleotides align to TRBD1. From germline, CDR1 is MNHEY and CDR2 SVGAGI. V trimming: 6 bases; J trimming: 10 bases; junction bases outside the gene matches: 8. CDR3 length equals 12 residues.

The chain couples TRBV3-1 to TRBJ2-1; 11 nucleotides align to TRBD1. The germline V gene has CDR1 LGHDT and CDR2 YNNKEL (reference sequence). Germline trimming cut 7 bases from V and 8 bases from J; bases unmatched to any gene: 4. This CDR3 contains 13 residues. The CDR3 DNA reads TGTGCCAGCATCACGGACAGGGGGCATGAGCAGTTCTTC. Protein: CASITDRGHEQFF.

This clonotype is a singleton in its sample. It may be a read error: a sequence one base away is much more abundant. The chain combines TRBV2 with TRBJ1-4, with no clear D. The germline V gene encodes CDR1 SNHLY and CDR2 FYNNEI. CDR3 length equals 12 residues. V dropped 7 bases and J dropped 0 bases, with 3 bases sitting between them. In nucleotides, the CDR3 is TGTGCCAGCACTCCAACTAATGAAAAACTGTTTTTT. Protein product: CASTPTNEKLFF.

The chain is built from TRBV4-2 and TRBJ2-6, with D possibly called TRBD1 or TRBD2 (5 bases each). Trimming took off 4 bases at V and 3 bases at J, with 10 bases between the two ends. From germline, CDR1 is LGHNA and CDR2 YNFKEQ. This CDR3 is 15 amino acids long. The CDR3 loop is CASSLPGGGANVLTF. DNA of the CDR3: TGTGCCAGCAGCCTCCCTGGGGGTGGGGCCAACGTCCTGACTTTC.

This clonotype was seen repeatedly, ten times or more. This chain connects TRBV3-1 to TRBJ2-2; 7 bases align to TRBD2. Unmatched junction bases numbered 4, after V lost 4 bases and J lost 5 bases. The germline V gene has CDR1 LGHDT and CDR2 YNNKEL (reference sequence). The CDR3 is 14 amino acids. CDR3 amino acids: CASSRSSGTGELFF. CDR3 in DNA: TGTGCCAGCAGCCGGTCTAGCGGAACCGGGGAGCTGTTTTTT.

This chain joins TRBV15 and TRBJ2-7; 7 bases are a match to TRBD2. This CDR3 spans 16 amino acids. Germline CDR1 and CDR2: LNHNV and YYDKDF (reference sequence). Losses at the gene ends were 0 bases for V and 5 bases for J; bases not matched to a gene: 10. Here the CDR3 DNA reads TGTGCCACCAGCAGAGATCAGCGGGGACCTTCAGACGAGCAGTACTTC. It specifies CATSRDQRGPSDEQYF.

The CDR3 loop reads CASSSGTGRLYNEQFF. The CDR3 DNA is TGCGCCAGCAGCTCAGGGACAGGTCGACTTTACAATGAGCAGTTCTTC. The chain has TRBV5-1 and TRBJ2-1; 8 bases fit TRBD1. The J segment lost 4 bases and the V segment lost 3 bases, leaving 9 bases of the junction unmatched. The CDR3 is 16 residues long. The germline gives CDR1 SGHRS, CDR2 YFSETQ.

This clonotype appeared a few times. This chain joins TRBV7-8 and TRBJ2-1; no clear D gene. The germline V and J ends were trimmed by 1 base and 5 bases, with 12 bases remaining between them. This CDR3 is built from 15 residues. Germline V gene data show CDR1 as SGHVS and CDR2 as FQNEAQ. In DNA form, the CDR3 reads TGTGCCAGCAGCTTAGGCAGATATTTAGACAATGAGCAGTTCTTC. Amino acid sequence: CASSLGRYLDNEQFF.

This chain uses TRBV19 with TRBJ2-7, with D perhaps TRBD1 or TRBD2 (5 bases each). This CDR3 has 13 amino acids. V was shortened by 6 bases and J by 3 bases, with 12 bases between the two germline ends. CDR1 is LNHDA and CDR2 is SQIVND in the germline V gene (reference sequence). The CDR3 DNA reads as TGTGCCAGTAGGGGACGAAACAACTACGAGCAGTACTTC. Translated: CASRGRNNYEQYF.

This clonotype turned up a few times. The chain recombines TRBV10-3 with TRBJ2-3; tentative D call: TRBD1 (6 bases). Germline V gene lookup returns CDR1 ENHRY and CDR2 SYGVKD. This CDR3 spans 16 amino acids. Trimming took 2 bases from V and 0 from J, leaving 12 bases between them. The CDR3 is CAISEPWGLSTDTQYF. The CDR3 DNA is TGTGCCATCAGTGAGCCGTGGGGGCTCAGCACAGATACGCAGTATTTT.

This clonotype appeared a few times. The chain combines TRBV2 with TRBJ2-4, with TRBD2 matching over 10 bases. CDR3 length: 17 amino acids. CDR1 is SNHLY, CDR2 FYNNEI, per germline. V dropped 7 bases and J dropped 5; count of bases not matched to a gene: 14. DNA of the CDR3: TGTGCCAGCAAGGGGGGCTCGCTAGCGGGGGCTGAAAACATTCAGTACTTC. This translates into CASKGGSLAGAENIQYF.

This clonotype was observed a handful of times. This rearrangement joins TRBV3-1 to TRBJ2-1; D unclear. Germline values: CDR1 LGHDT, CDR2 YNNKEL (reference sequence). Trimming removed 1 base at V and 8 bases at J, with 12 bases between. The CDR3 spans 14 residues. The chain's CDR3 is CASSQGEGYDEQFF. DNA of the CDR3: TGTGCCAGCAGCCAAGGGGAAGGGTACGATGAGCAGTTCTTC.

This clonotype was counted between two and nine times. The CDR3 DNA sequence: TGCGCCAGCAGCCCCAGAGGCCGAGGGTTCCAAGAGACCCAGTACTTC. Its translation is CASSPRGRGFQETQYF. The chain combines TRBV5-1 with TRBJ2-5, with a tentative D call TRBD2 (5 bases). The CDR3 is 16 residues long. Germline CDR1 is SGHRS and CDR2 is YFSETQ. Trimming took off 4 bases at V and 1 base at J, with 17 bases between the two ends.